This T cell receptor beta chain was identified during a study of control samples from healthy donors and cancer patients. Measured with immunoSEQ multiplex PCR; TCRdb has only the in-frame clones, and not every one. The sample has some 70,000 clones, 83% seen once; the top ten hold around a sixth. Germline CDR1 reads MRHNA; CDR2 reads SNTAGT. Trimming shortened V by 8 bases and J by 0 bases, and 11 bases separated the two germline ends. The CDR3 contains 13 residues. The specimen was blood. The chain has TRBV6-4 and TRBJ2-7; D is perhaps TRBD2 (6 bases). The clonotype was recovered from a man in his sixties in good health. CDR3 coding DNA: TGTGCCAGCCGGCGGAGGGGCTCCTACGAGCAGTACTTC. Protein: CASRRRGSYEQYF.